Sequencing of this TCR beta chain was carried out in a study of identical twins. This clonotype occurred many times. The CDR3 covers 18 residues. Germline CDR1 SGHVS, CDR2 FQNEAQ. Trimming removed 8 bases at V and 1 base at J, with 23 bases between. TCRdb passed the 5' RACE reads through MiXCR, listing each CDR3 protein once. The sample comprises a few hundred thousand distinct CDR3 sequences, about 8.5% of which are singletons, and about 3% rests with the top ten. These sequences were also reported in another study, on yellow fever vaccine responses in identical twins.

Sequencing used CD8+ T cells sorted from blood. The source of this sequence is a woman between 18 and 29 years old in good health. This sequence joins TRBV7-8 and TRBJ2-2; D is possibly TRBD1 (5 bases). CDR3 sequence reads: CASFFSIFKGQNTGELFF. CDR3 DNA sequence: TGTGCCAGCTTCTTCTCTATCTTTAAGGGGCAGAACACCGGGGAGCTGTTTTTT. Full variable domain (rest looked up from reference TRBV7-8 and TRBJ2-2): GAGVSQSPRYKVAKRGQDVALRCDPISGHVSLFWYQQALGQGPEFLTYFQNEAQLDKSGLPSDRFFAERPEGSVSTLKIQRTQQEDSAVYLCASFFSIFKGQNTGELFFGEGSRLTVL.